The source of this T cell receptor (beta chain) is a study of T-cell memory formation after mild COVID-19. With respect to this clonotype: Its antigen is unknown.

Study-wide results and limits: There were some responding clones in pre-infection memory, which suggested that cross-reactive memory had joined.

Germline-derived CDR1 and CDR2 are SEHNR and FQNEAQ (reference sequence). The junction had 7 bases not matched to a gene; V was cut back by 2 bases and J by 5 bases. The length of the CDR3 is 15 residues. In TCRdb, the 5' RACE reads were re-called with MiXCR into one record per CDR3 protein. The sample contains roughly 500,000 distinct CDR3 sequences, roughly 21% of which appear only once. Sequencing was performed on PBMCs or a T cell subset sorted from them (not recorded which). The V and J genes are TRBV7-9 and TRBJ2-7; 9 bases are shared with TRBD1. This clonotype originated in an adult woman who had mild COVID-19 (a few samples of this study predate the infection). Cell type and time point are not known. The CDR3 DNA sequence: TGTGCCAGCAGCTTAATTGGACAGGGGAAAAACGAGCAGTACTTC. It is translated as CASSLIGQGKNEQYF.